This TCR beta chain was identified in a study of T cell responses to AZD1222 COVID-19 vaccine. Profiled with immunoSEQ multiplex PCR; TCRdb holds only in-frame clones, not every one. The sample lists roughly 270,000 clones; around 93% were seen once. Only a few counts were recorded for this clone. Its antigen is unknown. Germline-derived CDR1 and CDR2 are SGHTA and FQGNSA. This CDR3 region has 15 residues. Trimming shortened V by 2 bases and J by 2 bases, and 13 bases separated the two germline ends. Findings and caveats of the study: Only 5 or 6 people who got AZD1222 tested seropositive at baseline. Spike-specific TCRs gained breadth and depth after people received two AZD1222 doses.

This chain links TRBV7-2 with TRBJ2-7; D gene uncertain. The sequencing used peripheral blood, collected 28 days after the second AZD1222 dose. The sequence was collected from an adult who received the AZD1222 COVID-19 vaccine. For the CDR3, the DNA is TGTGCCAGCAGCTTAAGGTTTGCAGGTGCCTACGAGCAGTACTTC. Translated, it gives CASSLRFAGAYEQYF.